This T cell receptor beta chain was retrieved from a study of Tregs in tolerant kidney transplant recipients. For this clone: Its specificity is unknown.

The protocol was immunoSEQ multiplex PCR, while the TCRdb copy is restricted to in-frame clones and leaves out a portion. The table lists about 5,600 clones, roughly 89% of them singletons. Trimming stripped 0 bases from V and 0 bases from J, with 14 bases between. This CDR3 is 17 amino acids long. Germline V gene data show CDR1 as MNHNS and CDR2 as SASEGT. Specimen: Tregs from blood cultured with allogeneic cells, collected before the transplant. The V call is TRBV6-1, the J call TRBJ1-1; D is perhaps TRBD1 (6 bases). The sequence derives from a human patient who received a combined kidney and bone marrow transplant. In DNA, the CDR3 is TGTGCCAGCAGTGAAGCGCCGCAGGGGTGGATGAACACTGAAGCTTTCTTT. Translating gives CASSEAPQGWMNTEAFF.